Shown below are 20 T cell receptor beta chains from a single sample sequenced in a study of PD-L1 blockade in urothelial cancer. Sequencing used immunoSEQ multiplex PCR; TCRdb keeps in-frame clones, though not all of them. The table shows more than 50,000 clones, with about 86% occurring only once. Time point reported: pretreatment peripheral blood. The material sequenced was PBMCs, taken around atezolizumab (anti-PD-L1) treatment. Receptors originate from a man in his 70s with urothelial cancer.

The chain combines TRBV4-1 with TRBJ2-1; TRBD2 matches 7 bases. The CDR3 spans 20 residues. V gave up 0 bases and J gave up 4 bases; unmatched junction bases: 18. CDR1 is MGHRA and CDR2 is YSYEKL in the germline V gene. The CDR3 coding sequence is TGCGCCAGCAGCCAAGATGAGTGGGAGAGGGCTAGCGGACGGTACAATGAGCAGTTCTTC. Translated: CASSQDEWERASGRYNEQFF.

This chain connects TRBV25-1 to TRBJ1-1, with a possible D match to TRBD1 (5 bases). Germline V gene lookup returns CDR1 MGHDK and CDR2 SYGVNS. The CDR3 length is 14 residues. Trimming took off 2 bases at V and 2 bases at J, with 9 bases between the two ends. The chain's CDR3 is CASSERGVNTEAFF. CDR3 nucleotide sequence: TGTGCCAGCAGTGAACGGGGGGTTAACACTGAAGCTTTCTTT. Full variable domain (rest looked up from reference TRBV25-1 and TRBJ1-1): EADIYQTPRYLVIGTGKKITLECSQTMGHDKMYWYQQDPGMELHLIHYSYGVNSTEKGDLSSESTVSRIRTEHFPLTLESARPSHTSQYLCASSERGVNTEAFFGQGTRLTVV.

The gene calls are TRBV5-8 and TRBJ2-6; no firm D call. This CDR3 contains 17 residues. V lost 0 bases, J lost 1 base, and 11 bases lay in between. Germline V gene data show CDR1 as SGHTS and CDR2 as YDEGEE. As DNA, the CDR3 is TGTGCCAGCAGCTTGGGCGGATCCAGATCTGGGGCCAACGTCCTGACTTTC. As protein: CASSLGGSRSGANVLTF.

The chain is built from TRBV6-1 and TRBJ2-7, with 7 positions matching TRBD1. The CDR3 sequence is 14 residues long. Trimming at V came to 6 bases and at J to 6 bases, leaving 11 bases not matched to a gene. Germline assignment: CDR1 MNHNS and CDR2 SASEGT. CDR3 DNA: TGTGCCAGCAGCGCCGACAGGGAAAGATGCGAGCAGTACTTC. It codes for CASSADRERCEQYF.

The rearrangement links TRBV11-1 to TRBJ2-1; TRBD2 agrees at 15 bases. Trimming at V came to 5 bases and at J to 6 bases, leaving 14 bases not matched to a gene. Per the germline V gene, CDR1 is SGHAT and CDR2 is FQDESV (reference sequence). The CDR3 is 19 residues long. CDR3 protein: CASSPREGLAGGRINEQFF. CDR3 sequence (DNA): TGTGCCAGCAGCCCCCGGGAGGGACTAGCGGGAGGAAGGATCAATGAGCAGTTCTTC.

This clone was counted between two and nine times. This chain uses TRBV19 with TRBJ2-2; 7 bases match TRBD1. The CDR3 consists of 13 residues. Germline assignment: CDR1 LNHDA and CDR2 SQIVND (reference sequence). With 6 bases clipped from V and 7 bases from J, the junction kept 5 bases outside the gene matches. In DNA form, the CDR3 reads TGTGCCAGTAGACAGGGGACGTTCGGGGAGCTGTTTTTT. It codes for CASRQGTFGELFF.

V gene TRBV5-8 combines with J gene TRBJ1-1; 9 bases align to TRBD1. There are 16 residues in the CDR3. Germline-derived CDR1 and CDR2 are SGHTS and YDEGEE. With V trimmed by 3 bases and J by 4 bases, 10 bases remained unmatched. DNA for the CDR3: TGTGCCAGCAGCTCTTCTTACAGGGGGCTGGGCACTGAAGCTTTCTTT. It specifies CASSSSYRGLGTEAFF.

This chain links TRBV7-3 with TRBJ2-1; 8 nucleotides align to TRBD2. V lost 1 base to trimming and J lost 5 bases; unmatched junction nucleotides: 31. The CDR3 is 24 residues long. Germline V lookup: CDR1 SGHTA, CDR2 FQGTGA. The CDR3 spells CASSLMFGGTFSGGPGFPHNEQFF. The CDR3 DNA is TGTGCCAGCAGCTTAATGTTCGGGGGGACTTTCTCGGGAGGGCCCGGGTTTCCACACAATGAGCAGTTCTTC.

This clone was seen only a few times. Here the CDR3 DNA reads TGCGCCAGCAGCTTGGGTGCTAGCGGGTTTAGCTCCTACAATGAGCAGTTCTTC. Amino acids: CASSLGASGFSSYNEQFF. The V and J genes are TRBV5-1 and TRBJ2-1; the match to TRBD2 covers 8 bases. The trim removed 0 bases at V and 0 bases at J, leaving 8 bases unmatched. This CDR3 spans 18 amino acids. In germline, CDR1 is SGHRS, CDR2 YFSETQ.

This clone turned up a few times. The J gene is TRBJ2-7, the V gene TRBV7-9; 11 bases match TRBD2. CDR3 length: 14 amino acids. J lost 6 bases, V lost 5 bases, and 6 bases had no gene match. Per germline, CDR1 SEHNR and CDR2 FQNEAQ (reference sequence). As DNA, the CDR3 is TGTGCCAGCAGCACACTAGCGGGAGATGGCGAGCAGTACTTC. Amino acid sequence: CASSTLAGDGEQYF.

The CDR3 DNA is TGCGCCAGCAGCCAAGATTGGACTAGCGGGTACGCAGATACGCAGTATTTT. This codes for CASSQDWTSGYADTQYF. The chain employs TRBV4-1 and TRBJ2-3, with 11 nucleotides matching TRBD2. V shed 0 bases, J shed 4 bases, and the junction held 6 bases outside the gene matches. Germline V gene lookup returns CDR1 MGHRA and CDR2 YSYEKL. CDR3 length equals 17 residues.

Written as DNA, the CDR3 is TGTGCCAGCAGCGCCGCAGGGGTTGTTGCTGAAGCTTTCTTT. Its protein product is CASSAAGVVAEAFF. The chain has TRBV11-2 and TRBJ1-1; a weak D match, TRBD1 (6 bases). The CDR3 has 14 residues. Trimming took 5 bases from V and 6 from J, leaving 16 bases between them. The germline CDR1 and CDR2 sequences are SGHAT and FQNNGV.

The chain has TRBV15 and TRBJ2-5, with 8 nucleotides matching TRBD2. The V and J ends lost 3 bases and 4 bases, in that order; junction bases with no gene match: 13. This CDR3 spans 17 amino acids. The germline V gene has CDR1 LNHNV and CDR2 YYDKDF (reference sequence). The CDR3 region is CATSSPQAGDKRETQYF. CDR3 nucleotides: TGTGCCACCAGCAGCCCACAAGCGGGAGACAAGAGAGAGACCCAGTACTTC.

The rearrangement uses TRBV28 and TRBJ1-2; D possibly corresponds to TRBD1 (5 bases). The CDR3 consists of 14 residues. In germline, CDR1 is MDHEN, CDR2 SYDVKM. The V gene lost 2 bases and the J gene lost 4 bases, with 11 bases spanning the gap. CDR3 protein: CASSLGARTYGYTF. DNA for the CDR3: TGTGCCAGCAGTTTAGGGGCCAGGACCTATGGCTACACCTTC.

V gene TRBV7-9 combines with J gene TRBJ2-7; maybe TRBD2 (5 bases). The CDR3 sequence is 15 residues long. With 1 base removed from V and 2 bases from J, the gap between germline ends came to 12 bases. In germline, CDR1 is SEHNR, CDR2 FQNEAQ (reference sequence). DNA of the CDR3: TGTGCCAGCAGCTTAGTCGGGGAATCGACCTACGAGCAGTACTTC. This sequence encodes CASSLVGESTYEQYF.

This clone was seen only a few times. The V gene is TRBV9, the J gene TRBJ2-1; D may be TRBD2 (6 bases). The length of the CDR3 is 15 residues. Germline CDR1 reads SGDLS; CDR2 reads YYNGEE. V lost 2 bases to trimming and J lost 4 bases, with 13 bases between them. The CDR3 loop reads CASSVRGGVYNEQFF. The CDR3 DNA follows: TGTGCCAGCAGCGTTCGGGGCGGGGTTTACAATGAGCAGTTCTTC.

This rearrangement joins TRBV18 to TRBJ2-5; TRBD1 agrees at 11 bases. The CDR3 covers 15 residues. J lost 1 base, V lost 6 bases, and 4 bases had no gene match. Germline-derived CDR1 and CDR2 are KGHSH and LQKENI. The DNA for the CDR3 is TGTGCCAGCTCGCCCGGGACAGGGGGCCAAGAGACCCAGTACTTC. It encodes CASSPGTGGQETQYF.

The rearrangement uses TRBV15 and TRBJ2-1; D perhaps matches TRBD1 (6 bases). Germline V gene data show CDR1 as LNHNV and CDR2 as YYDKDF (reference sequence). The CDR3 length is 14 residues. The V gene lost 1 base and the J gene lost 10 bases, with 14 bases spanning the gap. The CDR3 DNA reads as TGTGCCACCAGCAGAGGGGCAGGGGCAAGGGAGCAGTTCTTC. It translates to CATSRGAGAREQFF.

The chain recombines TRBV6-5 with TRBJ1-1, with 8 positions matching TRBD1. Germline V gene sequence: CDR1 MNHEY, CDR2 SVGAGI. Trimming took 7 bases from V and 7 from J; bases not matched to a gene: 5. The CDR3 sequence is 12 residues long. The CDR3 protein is CASKTGQGEAFF. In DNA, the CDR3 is TGTGCCAGCAAAACTGGACAGGGTGAAGCTTTCTTT.

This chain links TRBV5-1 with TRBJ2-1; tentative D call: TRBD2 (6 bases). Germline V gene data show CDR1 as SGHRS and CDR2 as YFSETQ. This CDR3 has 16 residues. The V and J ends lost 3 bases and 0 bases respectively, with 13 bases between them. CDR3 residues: CASSWRAVSSYNEQFF. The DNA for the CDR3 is TGCGCCAGCAGCTGGAGGGCAGTGAGCTCCTACAATGAGCAGTTCTTC.